A single sample gave rise to the 15 T cell receptor beta chains below, sequenced in a study of radiation and T cells in renal cell carcinoma. This sample's time point: blood 2 weeks post-SBRT. The treatment here: 15 Gy SBRT to primary tumor, nephrectomy 4 weeks later. TCRdb keeps only in-frame clones here, not all; method: immunoSEQ multiplex PCR. The data hold about 58,000 clones, with around 78% observed a single time. Sequencing used blood, obtained from a patient whose treatment included radiotherapy and nephrectomy. Receptors were obtained from a man in his sixties with renal cell carcinoma.

This chain uses TRBV7-9 with TRBJ1-2; D unresolved. With 5 bases removed from V and 3 bases from J, the gap between germline ends came to 19 bases. The germline V gene has CDR1 SEHNR and CDR2 FQNEAQ (reference sequence). The CDR3 length is 16 residues. DNA for the CDR3: TGTGCCAGCAGCCGCCCCGGGCTTTCCCGGGACTATGGCTACACCTTC. Amino acids: CASSRPGLSRDYGYTF.

The chain recombines TRBV15 with TRBJ1-5; D ambiguous. V dropped 3 bases and J dropped 2 bases, with 5 bases sitting between them. The CDR3 covers 13 residues. The V gene's germline CDR1 is LNHNV and CDR2 YYDKDF (reference sequence). As DNA, the CDR3 is TGTGCCACCAGCAGCGTCGGCAATCAGCCCCAGCATTTT. Translated, it gives CATSSVGNQPQHF.

The V and J genes are TRBV4-1 and TRBJ2-7, with TRBD2 identical over 7 bases. The V gene's germline CDR1 is MGHRA and CDR2 YSYEKL. The V gene end was trimmed by 0 bases and the J gene end by 0 bases; junction bases not matched to a gene: 2. The CDR3 loop spans 15 amino acids. The CDR3 DNA reads as TGCGCCAGCAGCCAAGAGCGCGGGGGCTCCTACGAGCAGTACTTC. This sequence encodes CASSQERGGSYEQYF.

The chain employs TRBV5-1 and TRBJ2-2, with 10 bases lining up with TRBD2. Germline V lookup: CDR1 SGHRS, CDR2 YFSETQ. This CDR3 region has 15 residues. The V gene end was trimmed by 4 bases and the J gene end by 4 bases; junction bases not matched to a gene: 4. As DNA, the CDR3 is TGCGCCAGCAGCCCTTCTAGCGGGGGCACCGGGGAGCTGTTTTTT. Translating gives CASSPSSGGTGELFF.

The V call is TRBV7-9, the J call TRBJ2-7; D is unresolved. Germline V gene lookup returns CDR1 SEHNR and CDR2 FQNEAQ (reference sequence). Trimming shortened V by 1 base and J by 5 bases, and 12 bases separated the two germline ends. The length of the CDR3 is 14 residues. The CDR3 bases are TGTGCCAGCAGCTTAGATTGGAAGTTGGACGAGCAGTACTTC. Amino acid sequence: CASSLDWKLDEQYF. Supplemented by reference TRBV7-9 and TRBJ2-7, the full variable domain reads DTGVSQNPRHKITKRGQNVTFRCDPISEHNRLYWYRQTLGQGPEFLTYFQNEAQLEKSRLLSDRFSAERPKGSFSTLEIQRTEQGDSAMYLCASSLDWKLDEQYFGPGTRLTVT.

The rearrangement uses TRBV5-1 and TRBJ1-2; D ambiguous. The CDR3 spans 14 residues. CDR1 SGHRS and CDR2 YFSETQ come from the germline V gene. Trimming left V 4 bases short and J 4 bases short, with 14 bases between. The CDR3 DNA follows: TGCGCCAGCAGCCCCGGGGAGGGCATCTATGGCTACACCTTC. Translation gives CASSPGEGIYGYTF.

The chain has TRBV5-1 and TRBJ2-3; D is unclear. The CDR3 covers 14 residues. From germline, CDR1 is SGHRS and CDR2 YFSETQ. V was pared by 7 bases and J by 4 bases, with 16 bases between. In DNA form, the CDR3 reads TGCGCCAGCGCCTATGGGGAATCGGCAGATACGCAGTATTTT. Protein: CASAYGESADTQYF.

This clone showed up just a few times. The chain joins TRBV14 to TRBJ1-2; a weak D match, TRBD1 (5 bases). V shed 0 bases and J shed 4 bases, with 12 bases lying between them. CDR1 and CDR2 from the germline V gene are SGHDN and FVKESK. The CDR3 sequence is 15 residues long. The CDR3 bases are TGTGCCAGCAGCCAAGATGGGCAGGGACCCTATGGCTACACCTTC. Translation: CASSQDGQGPYGYTF.

The chain has TRBV30 and TRBJ2-1; possible D gene TRBD2, 6 bases. Germline V gene data show CDR1 as GTSNPN and CDR2 as SVGIG (reference sequence). The CDR3 sequence is 14 residues long. Trimming left V 1 base short and J 2 bases short, with 9 bases between. CDR3: CAWSARLAYNEQFF. The DNA for the CDR3 is TGTGCCTGGAGTGCCCGACTAGCCTACAATGAGCAGTTCTTC.

The chain recombines TRBV6-5 with TRBJ1-2; TRBD1 matches at 7 bases. Germline CDR1 is MNHEY and CDR2 is SVGAGI. The V segment lost 6 bases and the J segment 5 bases; nucleotides outside the gene matches: 12. CDR3 length equals 15 residues. The CDR3 sequence: CASRPPNRDRYGYTF. The CDR3 DNA reads as TGTGCCAGCAGACCTCCTAACCGGGACAGATATGGCTACACCTTC.

The chain has TRBV2 and TRBJ1-2; tentative D call: TRBD1 (6 bases). Trimming shortened V by 4 bases and J by 3 bases, and 15 bases separated the two germline ends. Germline V lookup: CDR1 SNHLY, CDR2 FYNNEI. The CDR3 consists of 15 residues. The CDR3 loop reads CASSVFRQAYYGYTF. CDR3 nucleotides: TGTGCCAGCAGTGTCTTCCGACAGGCCTACTATGGCTACACCTTC.

V gene TRBV27 combines with J gene TRBJ2-2; TRBD1 or TRBD2 may be the D gene (5 bases each). Germline V gives CDR1 MNHEY, CDR2 SMNVEV (reference sequence). The CDR3 length is 15 residues. V was cut by 4 bases and J by 6 bases, with 15 bases left in between. CDR3 residues: CASSSGTKLSGELFF. The CDR3 DNA follows: TGTGCCAGCAGTTCCGGGACGAAACTTTCCGGGGAGCTGTTTTTT.

This clone was picked up one time. The CDR3 spells CASSRLAWDEQFF. The CDR3 nucleotides read TGTGCCAGCAGCCGACTAGCGTGGGATGAGCAGTTCTTC. J is TRBJ2-1 and V is TRBV6-4; 8 bases line up with TRBD2. After removal of 6 bases from V and 8 bases from J, the junction contained 6 bases not matched to a gene. This CDR3 has 13 residues. Germline CDR1 MRHNA, CDR2 SNTAGT.

This chain uses TRBV27 with TRBJ1-2, with 8 nucleotides matching TRBD1. This CDR3 is 15 amino acids long. Germline V gene data show CDR1 as MNHEY and CDR2 as SMNVEV (reference sequence). V lost 3 bases and J lost 4; bases outside the gene matches: 7. CDR3 protein: CASSFLGTGVYGYTF. CDR3 DNA sequence: TGTGCCAGCAGTTTCTTAGGGACAGGCGTCTATGGCTACACCTTC.

This clone was recorded only once. J is TRBJ1-2 and V is TRBV19; D not certain. Germline V CDR1 and CDR2: LNHDA, SQIVND (reference sequence). Trimming shortened V by 0 bases and J by 7 bases, and 15 bases separated the two germline ends. This CDR3 is built from 15 residues. The CDR3 reads CASSIDFSRPGGYTF. The CDR3 nucleotides are TGTGCCAGTAGTATAGATTTTTCCAGGCCCGGTGGCTACACCTTC. Full variable domain (remainder filled in from reference TRBV19 and TRBJ1-2): DGGITQSPKYLFRKEGQNVTLSCEQNLNHDAMYWYRQDPGQGLRLIYYSQIVNDFQKGDIAEGYSVSREKKESFPLTVTSAQKNPTAFYLCASSIDFSRPGGYTFGSGTRLTVV.